What follows are 27 T cell receptor beta chains derived from one specimen sequenced in a study of CD8 T cells in ankylosing spondylitis. Study findings and constraints: Characteristic of ankylosing spondylitis blood, it appeared, was a TCR beta motif comprising eight highly homologous variants.

In TCRdb, the 5' RACE reads were re-called with MiXCR into one record per CDR3 protein. This table holds about 330,000 distinct CDR3 sequences, around 7.6% found once. These receptors' targets are unknown. Sequenced sample: blood, either unsorted or a sorted T cell fraction (not recorded which). All receptors derive from a male donor with ankylosing spondylitis.

The rearrangement joins TRBV11-2 to TRBJ2-7; no clear D gene. The CDR3 is 14 residues long. Germline V gene lookup returns CDR1 SGHAT and CDR2 FQNNGV. V dropped 0 bases and J dropped 6 bases, with 12 bases sitting between them. CDR3 sequence (DNA): TGTGCCAGCAGCTTAGAGGAATGGGCCTCCGAGCAGTACTTC. Amino acids: CASSLEEWASEQYF.

This clonotype was seen only a few times. The rearrangement links TRBV4-3 to TRBJ2-7, with 10 bases that match TRBD2. After removal of 0 bases from V and 0 bases from J, the junction contained 5 bases not matched to a gene. CDR1 is LGHNA, CDR2 YSLEER, per germline. This CDR3 contains 17 residues. CDR3 amino acids: CASSQELAGDYSYEQYF. As DNA, the CDR3 is TGCGCCAGCAGCCAAGAGCTAGCGGGAGATTACTCCTACGAGCAGTACTTC.

This clonotype appeared many times. The rearrangement links TRBV12-3 or TRBV12-4 to TRBJ2-1; possibly TRBD2 for D (5 bases). The CDR3 sequence is 15 residues long. V lost 5 bases and J 0 bases, leaving 11 bases between the germline ends. The CDR3 loop is CASSADWSSYNEQFF. The CDR3 DNA reads TGTGCCAGCAGTGCGGACTGGAGCTCCTACAATGAGCAGTTCTTC.

V is TRBV5-1 and J is TRBJ1-1; D may be TRBD1 (6 bases). Germline V gene lookup returns CDR1 SGHRS and CDR2 YFSETQ. With 0 bases removed from V and 3 bases from J, the gap between germline ends came to 9 bases. The CDR3 contains 14 residues. CDR3 in amino acids: CASSLAGEDTEAFF. The CDR3 DNA is TGCGCCAGCAGCTTGGCAGGGGAGGACACTGAAGCTTTCTTT.

This clonotype was found a few times. The chain carries TRBV27 and TRBJ2-1; 9 positions agree with TRBD2. Losses at the gene ends were 5 bases for V and 5 bases for J; bases not matched to a gene: 10. The germline gives CDR1 MNHEY, CDR2 SMNVEV (reference sequence). The CDR3 length is 16 residues. The CDR3 here is CASSITSGRTNNEQFF. The CDR3 nucleotides read TGTGCCAGCAGTATAACAAGCGGGAGGACCAACAATGAGCAGTTCTTC.

This chain connects TRBV12-3 or TRBV12-4 to TRBJ1-2; a possible D gene is TRBD1 (5 bases). The ends were cut back, 7 bases at V and 2 bases at J, with 17 bases in the middle. This CDR3 region has 15 residues. Here the CDR3 DNA reads TGTGCCAGCACCACCCGGGGGACGTACAACTATGGCTACACCTTC. Its protein is CASTTRGTYNYGYTF.

In this sample, this clonotype turned up many times. The chain recombines TRBV29-1 with TRBJ2-1, with 8 positions matching TRBD2. Germline V gives CDR1 SQVTM, CDR2 ANQGSEA. The trim removed 3 bases at V and 4 bases at J, leaving 5 bases unmatched. The CDR3 covers 14 residues. The CDR3, as DNA: TGCAGCGTTGATTGGCGGGAGGTTTACAATGAGCAGTTCTTC. Protein sequence: CSVDWREVYNEQFF.

This clonotype was seen at least ten times. The chain carries TRBV28 and TRBJ1-4, with 10 bases identical to TRBD1. The V segment lost 5 bases and the J segment 0 bases; nucleotides outside the gene matches: 9. Germline assignment: CDR1 MDHEN and CDR2 SYDVKM. The CDR3 totals 18 residues. The CDR3 sequence is CASSPIGTGAATNEKLFF. The DNA for the CDR3 is TGTGCCAGCAGTCCTATTGGGACAGGGGCTGCAACTAATGAAAAACTGTTTTTT.

This chain connects TRBV20-1 to TRBJ2-1, with 9 bases matching TRBD2. Unmatched junction bases numbered 10, after V lost 3 bases and J lost 10 bases. The CDR3 spans 14 residues. Germline lookup yields CDR1 DFQATT and CDR2 SNEGSKA (reference sequence). The CDR3 loop is CSASPAGGPGEQFF. CDR3 nucleotides: TGCAGTGCTAGCCCGGCGGGAGGGCCGGGCGAGCAGTTCTTC.

This chain links TRBV7-9 with TRBJ2-2, with D perhaps TRBD1 (5 bases). Trimming left V 3 bases short and J 0 bases short, with 11 bases between. This CDR3 spans 16 amino acids. Germline V gene sequence: CDR1 SEHNR, CDR2 FQNEAQ (reference sequence). For the CDR3, the DNA is TGTGCCAGCAGCTTTTACCAGGGCGCGAACACCGGGGAGCTGTTTTTT. Translation gives CASSFYQGANTGELFF.

The CDR3 bases are TGTGCCAGCAGTTCGGACAGGATCCACACCGGGGAGCTGTTTTTT. The encoded protein is CASSSDRIHTGELFF. This chain uses TRBV6-5 with TRBJ2-2, with 7 bases aligning to TRBD1. CDR1 is MNHEY and CDR2 is SVGAGI in the germline V gene. The length of the CDR3 is 15 residues. J was trimmed by 3 bases and V by 4 bases; bases with no gene match: 5.

The chain has TRBV9 and TRBJ2-7; D might be TRBD2 (6 bases). The CDR3 runs 15 residues. Germline CDR1 is SGDLS and CDR2 is YYNGEE. Trimming took 0 bases from V and 0 from J, leaving 10 bases between them. Here the CDR3 reads CASSVGAGLSYEQYF. DNA of the CDR3: TGTGCCAGCAGCGTAGGAGCGGGCCTCTCCTACGAGCAGTACTTC.

The rearrangement joins TRBV20-1 to TRBJ2-3; D is unresolved. Germline values: CDR1 DFQATT, CDR2 SNEGSKA (reference sequence). The CDR3 spans 11 residues. The V and J ends lost 3 bases and 6 bases respectively, with 7 bases between them. As DNA, the CDR3 is TGCAGTGCTAGTCTCCCGGATACGCAGTATTTT. Encoded protein: CSASLPDTQYF.

At least ten counts were recorded for this clonotype. The gene calls are TRBV27 and TRBJ2-5, with 7 bases identical to TRBD1. V shed 5 bases, J shed 5 bases, and the junction held 11 bases outside the gene matches. The CDR3 is made up of 15 amino acids. Germline V gene lookup returns CDR1 MNHEY and CDR2 SMNVEV (reference sequence). CDR3 bases: TGTGCCAGCAGTCCCGACAGGGATTGGCTGGAGACCCAGTACTTC. Encoded protein: CASSPDRDWLETQYF.

This clonotype was seen at least ten times. This chain uses TRBV7-8 with TRBJ2-1; D is uncertain. CDR1 is SGHVS and CDR2 is FQNEAQ in the germline V gene. The V gene lost 3 bases and the J gene lost 9 bases, with 12 bases spanning the gap. This CDR3 comprises 13 residues. Here the CDR3 reads CASSLTAFGEQFF. As DNA, the CDR3 is TGTGCCAGCAGCTTGACGGCGTTCGGTGAGCAGTTCTTC.

This clonotype appeared many times. The chain recombines TRBV20-1 with TRBJ1-2, with D uncertain. CDR3 length: 15 amino acids. Trimming removed 0 bases from V and 3 bases from J, with 14 bases in between. Germline V gene data show CDR1 as DFQATT and CDR2 as SNEGSKA (reference sequence). CDR3 amino acids: CSARDGPLFYYGYTF. CDR3 sequence (DNA): TGCAGTGCTAGAGATGGGCCTCTCTTTTACTATGGCTACACCTTC.

This clonotype was seen at least ten times. V usage is TRBV6-1 and J usage is TRBJ2-2, with a possible D match to TRBD1 (5 bases). The CDR3 consists of 11 residues. Trimming took 9 bases from V and 5 from J, leaving 7 bases between them. CDR1 is MNHNS, CDR2 SASEGT, per germline. CDR3 amino acids: CARGETGELFF. CDR3 DNA sequence: TGTGCCAGAGGGGAAACCGGGGAGCTGTTTTTT.

The V gene is TRBV5-1, the J gene TRBJ2-4, with 10 bases lining up with TRBD2. The V and J ends lost 3 bases and 0 bases, in that order; junction bases with no gene match: 12. Germline V gene sequence: CDR1 SGHRS, CDR2 YFSETQ. The CDR3 covers 19 residues. The CDR3: CASSSRSLAGEGAKNIQYF. CDR3 nucleotides: TGCGCCAGCAGCTCGAGGTCCCTAGCGGGAGAAGGAGCCAAAAACATTCAGTACTTC.

This clonotype was found many times. J is TRBJ1-1 and V is TRBV5-6; D gene unclear. The CDR3 sequence is 11 residues long. Trimming left V 1 base short and J 6 bases short, with 4 bases between. Germline V gives CDR1 SGHDT, CDR2 YYEEEE. CDR3 sequence: CASSLYAEAFF. As DNA, the CDR3 is TGTGCCAGCAGCTTGTATGCTGAAGCTTTCTTT.

This clonotype was detected ten times or more. The chain has TRBV18 and TRBJ2-7, with TRBD1 as a possible D gene (5 bases). Germline V gene lookup returns CDR1 KGHSH and CDR2 LQKENI. Trimming pared 0 bases from V and 5 bases from J, leaving 8 bases between. The CDR3 length is 13 residues. The CDR3 DNA follows: TGTGCCAGCTCACCACCAGGGGCCAACGAGCAGTACTTC. It yields the protein CASSPPGANEQYF.

This clonotype was detected a few times. This sequence joins TRBV25-1 and TRBJ1-1; D may be TRBD1 (5 bases). The germline V gene has CDR1 MGHDK and CDR2 SYGVNS. Deletions cut 5 bases from V and 8 bases from J, with 21 bases between. This CDR3 region has 15 residues. This chain's CDR3 is CASSKMGLPSSEAFF. The CDR3 DNA sequence: TGTGCCAGCAGTAAAATGGGACTCCCGAGTTCGGAAGCTTTCTTT.

J is TRBJ1-1 and V is TRBV20-1; 7 bases map to TRBD1. This CDR3 contains 13 residues. V gave up 2 bases and J gave up 4 bases; unmatched junction bases: 4. CDR1 and CDR2 from the germline V gene are DFQATT and SNEGSKA (reference sequence). The CDR3: CSARMQGGTEAFF. The DNA of the CDR3 is TGCAGTGCTAGAATGCAGGGGGGCACTGAAGCTTTCTTT.

This clonotype was detected only a few times. J is TRBJ1-2 and V is TRBV28, with TRBD1 matching over 7 bases. The CDR3 runs to 14 residues. The V gene's germline CDR1 is MDHEN and CDR2 SYDVKM. Unmatched junction bases numbered 7, after V lost 5 bases and J lost 4 bases. The CDR3 DNA follows: TGTGCCAGCAGTCCCGCGGACAGGACCTATGGCTACACCTTC. Its protein product is CASSPADRTYGYTF.

This clonotype has at least ten counts. For the CDR3, the DNA is TGCGCCAGCAGCCAAATAGCGGCTCCCTCCTACAATGAGCAGTTCTTC. Its protein product is CASSQIAAPSYNEQFF. The chain carries TRBV5-1 and TRBJ2-1; tentative D call: TRBD2 (6 bases). CDR3 length: 16 residues. Germline CDR1 SGHRS, CDR2 YFSETQ. Trimming cost V 4 bases and J 0 bases, with 14 bases left between them.

This clonotype was recorded at least ten times. This chain links TRBV29-1 with TRBJ2-3; D is undetermined. Germline assignment: CDR1 SQVTM and CDR2 ANQGSEA. The length of the CDR3 is 13 residues. Between the trimmed V and J ends, which lost 4 bases and 2 bases, there was a span of 10 bases. The CDR3 nucleotides are TGCAGCGTTGGGGCGGCATACACAGATACGCAGTATTTT. Encoded protein: CSVGAAYTDTQYF.

This clonotype was observed a few times. This rearrangement joins TRBV6-2 or TRBV6-3 to TRBJ2-7, with TRBD2 as a possible D gene (6 bases). Germline V lookup: CDR1 MNHEY, CDR2 SVGEGT. The V end was cut by 4 bases, the J end by 3 bases, with 25 bases between. CDR3 length equals 18 residues. The chain's CDR3 is CASSSPRWGLTHYYEQYF. In DNA, the CDR3 is TGTGCCAGCAGTTCCCCCCGGTGGGGACTTACCCACTACTACGAGCAGTACTTC.

This clonotype was detected a few times. CDR3 amino acids: CASSSDGSNQPQHF. DNA of the CDR3: TGCGCCAGCAGCTCGGACGGAAGCAATCAGCCCCAGCATTTT. The gene calls are TRBV5-1 and TRBJ1-5, with no clear D. This CDR3 comprises 14 residues. CDR1 and CDR2 from the germline V gene are SGHRS and YFSETQ. Trimming took off 3 bases at V and 1 base at J, with 8 bases between the two ends.